A selection of T cell receptor beta chains follows, all from one sample in a study of spatial heterogeneity in lung cancer. One entry per CDR3 protein results from TCRdb running MiXCR on the 5' RACE reads. This table holds approximately 9,000 distinct CDR3 sequences, roughly 5% found once. The material sequenced was lung tumor tissue, taken at surgery. The receptors were sampled from a female donor with early-stage non-small cell lung cancer. CDR3s include the opening cysteine and the closing phenylalanine or tryptophan.

TRBV20-1	TRBJ1-2	CSARDATGSGYTF
TRBV29-1	TRBJ2-3	CSVFGGTDTQYF
TRBV28	TRBJ2-5	CAAGGVRQEDYF
TRBV20-1	TRBJ1-4	CLSRDSEKLFF
TRBV20-1	TRBJ2-1	CSARGSGVMGEQFF
TRBV7-3	TRBJ1-1	CASSSGTGITEAFF
TRBV10-3	TRBJ2-5	CAISEPHGGAMQETQYF
TRBV28	TRBJ2-2	CASSFFGTRGTGELFF
TRBV10-3	TRBJ2-5	CAIGGVLQETQYF
TRBV3-1	TRBJ2-2	CASSPVPGLESGELFF
TRBV11-3	TRBJ1-1	CASSEGGGSDTEAFF
TRBV4-2	TRBJ2-3	CASSQELPDTQYF
TRBV6-5	TRBJ1-6	CASSLGADSPLHF
TRBV6-2/TRBV6-3	TRBJ2-1	CASSYFQPLWYNEQFF
TRBV7-3	TRBJ2-5	CASSLEQRGTQYF
TRBV19	TRBJ2-5	CASSTARQETQYF
TRBV11-2	TRBJ2-7	CASSLGGIPYEQYF
TRBV10-1	TRBJ2-3	CASGMTTTDTQYF
TRBV9	TRBJ1-5	CASSRGTVSNQPQHF
TRBV10-3	TRBJ2-1	CAISESTAGYNNEQFF
TRBV12-3/TRBV12-4	TRBJ1-1	CASTQHGGEAFF
TRBV5-5	TRBJ1-2	CASSLGSTNYGYTF
TRBV5-6	TRBJ1-3	CASSLGRTSGNTIYF
TRBV12-3/TRBV12-4	TRBJ1-1	CASTPDEGTTEAFF
TRBV28	TRBJ2-4	CASSLIDSGGEWNIQYF
TRBV12-3/TRBV12-4	TRBJ2-7	CASSLAGVSNEQYF
TRBV7-9	TRBJ1-4	CASSVRASNEKLFF
TRBV5-1	TRBJ1-2	CASSTYREDGYTF
TRBV12-3/TRBV12-4	TRBJ2-3	CASSIRPSGSTDTQYF
TRBV6-5	TRBJ2-5	CASSYSRTGEPQETQYF
TRBV18	TRBJ1-1	CASSPQVNRLNTEAFF
TRBV21-1	TRBJ1-1	CASSKVAALNTEAFF
TRBV5-1	TRBJ2-3	CASSLVAAGGSFDTQYF
TRBV7-8	TRBJ1-4	CASSLGTGRKLFF
TRBV10-3	TRBJ1-4	CATTGEGDEKLFF
TRBV5-4	TRBJ2-5	CASSFHGVETQYF
TRBV12-3/TRBV12-4	TRBJ2-5	CASSLAGGAETQYF
TRBV6-5	TRBJ1-5	CASSRGTAEGPQHF
TRBV10-3	TRBJ1-1	CAISRQGATEAFF
TRBV11-3	TRBJ2-2	CASSPGQGNTGELFF
TRBV5-1	TRBJ2-2	CASSLPWIAGHTGELFF
TRBV7-2	TRBJ1-3	CASSLAGGDSGNTIYF
TRBV5-1	TRBJ2-7	CASSLVPYAGGPYEQYF
TRBV3-1	TRBJ2-2	CASSLPTGDTGELFF
TRBV6-2/TRBV6-3	TRBJ2-1	CAIGAGGGEQFF
TRBV10-1	TRBJ2-7	CASSQSVAGEKYEQYF
TRBV20-1	TRBJ1-2	CRAGTGKNYGYNF
TRBV7-3	TRBJ1-1	CASSLGHQNTEAFF
TRBV4-1	TRBJ2-3	CASSQGASGSRSDTQYF
TRBV29-1	TRBJ1-1	CSAEQGEAFF
TRBV20-1	TRBJ2-1	CSAPSSGRASEQFF
TRBV12-3/TRBV12-4	TRBJ2-1	CASSFLGEGNNEQFF
TRBV12-3/TRBV12-4	TRBJ2-7	CASSPGRGPYEQYF
TRBV5-1	TRBJ2-7	CASSLAGDSPLYEQYF
TRBV15	TRBJ1-1	CATSRIGSVGLNTEAFF
TRBV24-1	TRBJ2-3	CATSDSTSDTDTQYF
TRBV5-1	TRBJ2-1	CASSSGQPADEQFF
TRBV5-1	TRBJ1-1	CASSLEGQGTEAFF
TRBV15	TRBJ2-7	CATSRDGSGQYF